One sample yielded the 3 T cell receptor beta chains listed below, sequenced in a study of T cells in Graves' hyperthyroidism and ophthalmopathy (dated by TCRdb to about 2019). The receptor library was made with multiplex PCR. Sequencing was carried out with an Illumina HiSeq 2000. The TCR beta CDR3 regions were amplified from RNA transcripts. The first round of RT-PCR for the TCR CDR3 was performed with the HTBI primer set and the Qiagen OneStep RT-PCR kit. TCRdb applied fastp at Q25 and MiXCR to the public reads, then kept only in-frame beta chains. Duplicate CDR3 protein sequences are folded into a single record with the most common DNA and genes. In this sample the table shows under 800,000 distinct CDR3 sequences, 14% of which occur a single time. About 9.4% of the sample is held by the ten biggest clonotypes. The sequencing sample was made of blood. All receptors come from a woman aged 18-29 years with Graves' hyperthyroidism.

This clonotype appeared many times. V usage is TRBV20-1 and J usage is TRBJ2-1, with D tentatively TRBD1 or TRBD2 (6 bases each). The CDR3 has 11 residues. Trimming cost V 5 bases and J 9 bases, with 11 bases left between them. Germline V gene data show CDR1 as DFQATT and CDR2 as SNEGSKA (reference sequence). DNA of the CDR3: TGCAGTGCTGGGGGGCTGGCTGAGCAGTTCTTC. Its translation is CSAGGLAEQFF.

With regard to this clonotype: This may be a read error: a much more frequent sequence differs by one nucleotide. The chain recombines TRBV28 with TRBJ2-5, with 9 nucleotides matching TRBD2. Germline V CDR1 and CDR2: MDHEN, SYDVKM. There are 15 residues in the CDR3. CDR3 residues: CASTTAGGGKEAQYF. The CDR3 coding sequence is TGTGCCAGCACCACTGCGGGAGGGGGGAAAGAGGCCCAGTACTTC.

Ten or more counts support this clonotype. This CDR3 reads CASSSPQPYEQYF. CDR3 bases: TGTGCCAGCAGCTCCCCCCAGCCCTACGAGCAGTACTTC. V usage is TRBV7-2 and J usage is TRBJ2-7; no reliable D call. The CDR3 has 13 amino acids. Trimming took off 4 bases at V and 2 bases at J, with 9 bases between the two ends. Germline V gene data show CDR1 as SGHTA and CDR2 as FQGNSA. Based on the CDR3 plus reference TRBV7-2 and TRBJ2-7, the full variable domain is GAGVSQSPSNKVTEKGKDVELRCDPISGHTALYWYRQSLGQGLEFLIYFQGNSAPDKSGLPSDRFSAERTGGSVSTLTIQRTQQEDSAVYLCASSSPQPYEQYFGPGTRLTVT.